The text below deals with one T cell receptor (beta chain). The antigen is unknown. The sample is drawn from a study of cytomegalovirus exposure and HLA in healthy donors. Study-level findings and limits: Apart from CMV serostatus, no immune exposure information was available. In a later analysis, an Asian-associated ancestry cluster reportedly showed fewer N-insertions than the approximately 640-donor mean. Trimming of TCR beta V- and J-genes showed a link, identified in a later analysis, to a missense DCLRE1C variant. For most TCR beta V segments, an earlier analysis put the productive rate at about 87% or about 30% of the time.

Per the germline V gene, CDR1 is MDHEN and CDR2 is SYDVKM. The CDR3 has 16 amino acids. J was trimmed by 3 bases and V by 6 bases; bases with no gene match: 9. Researchers ran the PCR with 60 Vbeta and 13 Jbeta primers. Here immunoSEQ multiplex PCR was the method, and the copy in TCRdb shows in-frame clones only, minus some. The profile shows approximately 180,000 clones, about 81% of them singletons. Sequenced sample: PBMCs. The J gene is TRBJ2-1, the V gene TRBV28; 9 bases map to TRBD2. This sequence was found in a woman aged 30 to 39 in good health and CMV-seronegative. CDR3 protein: CASSKTLAGLYNEQFF. CDR3 nucleotides: TGTGCCAGCAGCAAAACACTAGCGGGTCTCTACAATGAGCAGTTCTTC.